The source of this TCR beta chain is a study of shared clonotypes between healthy human individuals (dated by TCRdb to 2018 to 2020). As for the study more broadly: The cohort comprised a couple of women and a few men aged 18 to 49 years. For each donor, CD4 naive and CD4 memory were each given three plates, CD8 naive was given two plates, and CD8 memory was given one plate. To estimate repertoire size and how much clonotypes are shared between individuals, the study performed deep sequencing of blood TCR repertoires from a handful of healthy adults. Libraries were prepared and TCR repertoires were sequenced by different laboratories using diverse techniques, in order to increase sequencing depth and limit assay-specific biases. Between about 0.94 and 10 billion PBMCs per donor were obtained by leukapheresis. Paper-wide results and their limitations: Only blood was sampled, and tissue TCR repertoires likely differ from those in blood. Pairwise subsampling led to the expectation that sequencing depth would affect the degree of clonotype sharing among donors. Sharing across several donors was observed for around 5% of naive CD4, 3% to 3.5% of naive CD8, roughly 2.3% of memory CD4, and about 0.38% of memory CD8 clonotypes. Naive subsets generally had larger estimated clonotype richness than memory subsets. The genetic and exposure-history diversity represented was limited by the small number of donors. Higher generation probabilities were observed for clonotypes shared by all four sorted-subset donors than for non-shared clonotypes. Rarefaction of sorted-subset datasets indicated incomplete sequencing despite the large sequencing depth.

The CDR3 numbers 16 residues from cysteine through phenylalanine. Of the read, only the CDR3 DNA is kept; its 48 bases are in frame from base 1. V is pared back by 0 bases and J by 4 bases, with 14 bases lying between the germline termini. CDR1 is given as LGHNA and CDR2 as YNFKEQ, both from the germline V gene. With regard to this clone: Its antigen is not yet known. Base quality data are lacking; no much larger clone is found one base away.

The donors were healthy, HIV-negative adults with no recently reported acute infections or vaccinations. Every donor was a Caucasian adult living in Nashville, Tennessee, USA. CD4+ T cells were enriched by magnetic negative selection; naive cells were then positively selected on CD45RA, and the negative fraction formed the memory subset. Blood was collected by leukapheresis, and PBMCs were isolated by Ficoll-Histopaque density gradient centrifugation and then cryopreserved in liquid nitrogen vapor phase. Analytical flow cytometry was used to check the purity and quantity of each magnetically sorted T cell population. Genomic DNA was isolated from every sorted fraction and measured by UV absorbance on a Nanodrop 2000c. Using the deep immunoSEQ assay, TCR CDR3 regions were amplified from genomic DNA by multiplex PCR. For each cell subset, the extracted genomic DNA was distributed evenly across all wells of several immunoSEQ 96-well plates, and each plate served as one replicate. For sorted subsets, each replicate PCR was loaded with 150 to 250 ng genomic DNA, equivalent to roughly 30,000 T cell genomes. The purified libraries were quantified using a Qubit 3.0 fluorometer, sized with a Bioanalyzer 2100, and then quantified again using the KAPA Library Quantification kit. Every immunoSEQ 96-well plate was sequenced on a dedicated single-read 150-cycle Illumina NextSeq 550 flow cell. The paper's data handling went like this. Because the immunoSEQ output included only junctional sequences and no quality scores, the filtering could not be the same as the filtering used for full-length reads. To assign V/J genes and CDR3, sequences were annotated using PyIR, a Python wrapper for IgBLAST v1.9, with IMGT germline references. Any read was removed if the V/J assignment was weak (E-value above 1e-6), the CDR3 was missing, or the read contained stop codons, out-of-frame junctions, or ambiguous translated residues. V3J clonotypes were defined as sequences sharing the same inferred V gene, J gene, and CDR3 amino acid sequence. Percentage overlap between repertoires was computed as shared unique clonotypes divided by the size of the smaller repertoire. Three approaches were used to assess repertoire richness: RTK rarefaction, the Chao1 estimator, and Recon v2.1 estimates of unobserved clonotypes. Generation probabilities were computed with OLGA for all TCRbeta clonotypes obtained by the gDNA method from several donors. Held by TCRdb, this immuneACCESS table contains in-frame sequences only and omits some clones. Under half of the omission traces to an unresolved V gene where checked; the cause of the rest is unknown. V, J and clone size derive from that table, while D and trimming were established from the DNA sequence. The sample has around 2.3 million clones on record, approximately 95% of them singletons. The ten top clones hold more than 0.1% of the sample.

The rearrangement combines TRBV4-2 with TRBJ2-3; D gene: possibly TRBD2, on 5 matching bases. Sequencing was done on a sample of naive CD4+ T cells sorted from blood. The intended sense of this specimen's cell subset or site label: CD45RA+ positively selected. This clonotype was sampled from a man between 18 and 29 years old in good health. This receptor carries the CDR3 CASSQDGRGPSDTQYF. The nucleotide sequence reads as follows: TGTGCCAGCAGCCAAGACGGCCGCGGGCCATCAGATACGCAGTATTTT.